This T cell receptor (beta chain) was profiled in a study of cytomegalovirus exposure and HLA in healthy donors. A multiplex PCR was run with 60 Vbeta primers and 13 Jbeta primers. Original processing notes: About 11 million shared chains were among the roughly 80 million unique TCR beta chains that a later analysis counted. Sequencing used immunoSEQ multiplex PCR; TCRdb keeps in-frame clones, though not all of them. Clone size and V and J calls were adopted from that table, with D and trimming inferred from the DNA. In the table there are under 95,000 clones, around 80% of which are singletons. The CDR3 consists of 13 residues. Germline V gene data show CDR1 as LNHNV and CDR2 as YYDKDF (reference sequence). V lost 5 bases and J 5 bases, leaving 13 bases between the germline ends.

The receptor's source is a male donor in good health and CMV-seronegative. This chain uses TRBV15 with TRBJ2-7, with unresolved D. Sequencing input: PBMCs. The CDR3 bases are TGTGCCACCAGCGTCCCTGGCGGTGACGAGCAGTACTTC. It is translated as CATSVPGGDEQYF.